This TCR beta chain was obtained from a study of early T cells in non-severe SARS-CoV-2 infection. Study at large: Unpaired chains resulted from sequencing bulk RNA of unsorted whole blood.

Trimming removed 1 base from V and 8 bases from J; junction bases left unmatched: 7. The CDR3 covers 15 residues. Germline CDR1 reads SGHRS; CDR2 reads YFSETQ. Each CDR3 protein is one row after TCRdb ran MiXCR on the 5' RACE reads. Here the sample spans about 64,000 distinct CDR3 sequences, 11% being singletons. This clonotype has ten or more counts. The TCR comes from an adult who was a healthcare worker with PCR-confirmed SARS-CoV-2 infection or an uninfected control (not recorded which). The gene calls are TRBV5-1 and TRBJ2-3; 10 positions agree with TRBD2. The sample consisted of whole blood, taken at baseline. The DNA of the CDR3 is TGCGCCAGCAGCTTGCCTCTAGCGGGGGAAGGTACGCAGTATTTT. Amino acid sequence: CASSLPLAGEGTQYF. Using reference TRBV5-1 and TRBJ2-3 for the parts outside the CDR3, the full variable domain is KAGVTQTPRYLIKTRGQQVTLSCSPISGHRSVSWYQQTPGQGLQFLFEYFSETQRNKGNFPGRFSGRQFSNSRSEMNVSTLELGDSALYLCASSLPLAGEGTQYFGPGTRLTVL.